This T cell receptor (beta chain) was documented in a study of cytomegalovirus exposure and HLA in healthy donors. V lost 0 bases, J lost 3 bases, and 8 bases lay in between. Germline CDR1 GTSNPN, CDR2 SVGIG (reference sequence). This CDR3 is built from 13 residues. In the PCR, 60 Vbeta and 13 Jbeta primers were used. Sequenced by immunoSEQ multiplex PCR; TCRdb stores in-frame clones only, minus some. This table has 210,000 or so clones, more than 70% appearing once. Note on this clone: Its antigen is unidentified.

Overall study findings and caveats: A cluster of highly shared sequence variants was likely a sequencing artifact. Some V segments, including TRBV6-2 and TRBV6-3, were excluded as indistinguishable. Across donors, sequencing depth was assumed by presence/absence analyses to be roughly uniform.

Sequencing was performed on PBMCs. The source is a boy under 18 in good health and CMV-seronegative. The rearrangement uses TRBV30 and TRBJ1-1, with D hard to call. CDR3 amino acids: CAWSVMGYTEAFF. Here the CDR3 DNA reads TGTGCCTGGAGTGTAATGGGCTACACTGAAGCTTTCTTT.